This T cell receptor (beta chain) emerged from a study of HIV-infected children after antiretroviral therapy interruption. After removal of 5 bases from V and 7 bases from J, the junction contained 9 bases not matched to a gene. Looked up from germline, CDR1 is MNHEY and CDR2 is SVGAGI. This CDR3 has 14 amino acids. Ten or more counts support this clonotype. The TCR library was built from RNA with a 3' RACE protocol and unique molecular identifiers. From the 3' RACE reads, TCRdb called clonotypes with MiXCR, one entry per CDR3 protein. The top ten clones hold roughly 34% of a sample with about 14,000 distinct CDR3 sequences, 3.4% of them seen once. Treatment: PENTA 11 planned treatment interruption arm or continuous ART arm. Memory CD8+ CD45RO+ CD45RA- T cells were FACS-sorted from thawed PBMCs.

The sequence was collected from a pool of human donors with HIV. The sample here was CD45RO+ CD8+ T cells from PBMCs, pooled from several time points, taken from a donor given antiretroviral therapy, either interrupted or continuous. Sample subset: memory CD8+ CD45RO+ CD45RA- T cells. The J gene is TRBJ1-1, the V gene TRBV6-5, with 8 bases aligning to TRBD1. CDR3 in amino acids: CASSRQGAEGEAFF. DNA for the CDR3: TGTGCCAGCAGTCGTCAGGGGGCGGAGGGTGAAGCTTTCTTT.